This TCR beta chain was recovered during a study of T cells after yellow fever vaccination. Study conclusions and caveats: Any FACS-sorted repertoire could hold abundant clonotypes that contaminate it from the bulk population.

5'RACE template switching generated TCR cDNA, adding a universal primer site and UMIs. TCRdb re-derived calls from the 5' RACE reads in MiXCR, one entry per CDR3 protein. The data show over 130,000 distinct CDR3 sequences, about 7.7% seen once. Trimming left V 1 base short and J 9 bases short, with 19 bases between. Germline CDR1 and CDR2: SGHTA and FQGNSA. CDR3 length: 16 amino acids. This clonotype was observed many times. Its target is unknown. Sequenced material: CD4+ T cells sorted from PBMCs, taken 5 days after the yellow fever booster vaccination. V gene TRBV7-2 combines with J gene TRBJ2-1; TRBD1 might be the D (6 bases). This clonotype originated in a man aged 25-40 years who received the YFV17D yellow fever vaccine. The CDR3 DNA reads as TGTGCCAGCAGCTTAGGAGCGAACAGGGAGTACGGTGAGCAGTTCTTC. As protein: CASSLGANREYGEQFF.